A single sample gave rise to the 30 T cell receptor beta chains below, sequenced in a study of blood T cells in healthy people across ages. The authors ran a second PCR of about 7 to 11 cycles using a sample-barcoded 5' primer and a J-beta primer mix. TCRdb processed the 5' RACE reads anew with MiXCR; each CDR3 protein has one entry. The sample lists fewer than 1 million distinct CDR3 sequences, under 45% occurring once. The sequencing input was blood. Every receptor here comes from a man aged 55 to 69 in good health.

The V call is TRBV27, the J call TRBJ2-1; D is undetermined. Trimming pared 6 bases from V and 6 bases from J, leaving 15 bases between. The CDR3 is 14 amino acids. Germline V gene sequence: CDR1 MNHEY, CDR2 SMNVEV (reference sequence). CDR3: CASRLDGRRNEQFF. The CDR3 DNA follows: TGTGCCAGCAGGTTGGACGGCAGACGCAATGAGCAGTTCTTC.

This clonotype turned up a few times. J is TRBJ2-7 and V is TRBV2; weak D call: TRBD1 (6 bases). The CDR3 has 14 amino acids. Trimming removed 6 bases at V and 1 base at J, with 13 bases between. From germline, CDR1 is SNHLY and CDR2 FYNNEI. CDR3 bases: TGTGCCAGCAGAGACGTTGGACAGTCCTACGAGCAGTACTTC. This gives the protein CASRDVGQSYEQYF.

The chain uses TRBV7-2 and TRBJ2-5; D might be TRBD1 (5 bases). Trimming removed 5 bases from V and 3 bases from J, with 10 bases in between. CDR3 length equals 13 residues. Germline-derived CDR1 and CDR2 are SGHTA and FQGNSA. CDR3 loop: CASSDPGKETQYF. The CDR3 DNA is TGTGCCAGCAGCGATCCAGGGAAAGAGACCCAGTACTTC.

The chain is built from TRBV4-3 and TRBJ2-6, with D perhaps assigned TRBD1 or TRBD2 (5 bases each). Germline V gene lookup returns CDR1 LGHNA and CDR2 YSLEER. V was clipped by 1 base and J by 0 bases, with 7 bases between them. There are 16 residues in the CDR3. This CDR3 reads CASSQGGSSGANVLTF. The CDR3 coding sequence is TGCGCCAGCAGCCAAGGGGGGAGCTCTGGGGCCAACGTCCTGACTTTC.

The table lists this clonotype with a few counts. The chain links TRBV24-1 to TRBJ1-1; D gene unclear. Deletions cut 3 bases from V and 0 bases from J, with 10 bases between. The germline gives CDR1 KGHDR, CDR2 SFDVKD. The CDR3 sequence is 15 residues long. The CDR3 DNA is TGTGCCACCAGTGATGTTGCCGGGATGAACACTGAAGCTTTCTTT. It is translated as CATSDVAGMNTEAFF.

The chain has TRBV20-1 and TRBJ2-1; D possibly corresponds to TRBD1 (5 bases). CDR1 is DFQATT, CDR2 SNEGSKA, per germline (reference sequence). This CDR3 region has 12 residues. This chain's CDR3 is CSRKGSYNEQFF. The CDR3 DNA reads TGCAGCCGTAAGGGGTCCTACAATGAGCAGTTCTTC.

This clonotype was recorded a few times. The J gene is TRBJ1-4, the V gene TRBV4-1; the match to TRBD1 covers 7 bases. Germline CDR1 and CDR2: MGHRA and YSYEKL. The CDR3 is 14 amino acids. V was pared by 2 bases and J by 8 bases, with 5 bases of the junction left unmatched. CDR3 sequence: CASSQQGEKEKLFF. The CDR3 DNA reads as TGCGCCAGCAGCCAACAGGGGGAGAAGGAAAAACTGTTTTTT.

This rearrangement joins TRBV6-6 to TRBJ2-2; possibly TRBD2 for D (6 bases). Germline CDR1 is MNHNY and CDR2 is SVGAGI (reference sequence). Between the trimmed V and J ends, which lost 2 bases and 7 bases, there was a span of 11 bases. The CDR3 sequence is 14 residues long. This chain's CDR3 is CASSYQEGSGELFF. The CDR3, as DNA: TGTGCCAGCAGTTACCAGGAGGGTAGCGGGGAGCTGTTTTTT.

The genes are TRBV28 and TRBJ1-6, with D hard to call. Germline V lookup: CDR1 MDHEN, CDR2 SYDVKM. This CDR3 spans 15 amino acids. The V and J ends lost 7 bases and 0 bases respectively, with 10 bases between them. This CDR3 reads CASTGVYSYNSPLHF. CDR3 nucleotides: TGTGCCAGCACCGGGGTTTACTCCTATAATTCACCCCTCCACTTT.

The table lists this clonotype with a few counts. This sequence joins TRBV7-3 and TRBJ2-3; D is uncertain. Deletions cut 2 bases from V and 2 bases from J, with 11 bases between. Germline V gives CDR1 SGHTA, CDR2 FQGTGA. There are 15 residues in the CDR3. This chain's CDR3 is CASSLASGNTDTQYF. CDR3 coding DNA: TGTGCCAGCAGCTTAGCGTCAGGAAACACAGATACGCAGTATTTT.

The rearrangement links TRBV20-1 to TRBJ2-4; D is undetermined. Between the trimmed V and J ends, which lost 3 bases and 0 bases, there was a span of 6 bases. CDR1 is DFQATT and CDR2 is SNEGSKA in the germline V gene (reference sequence). The CDR3 contains 13 residues. The CDR3 bases are TGCAGTGCTAGTGTGACAGCCAAAAACATTCAGTACTTC. Encoded protein: CSASVTAKNIQYF.

J is TRBJ2-7 and V is TRBV6-5, with a possible D match to TRBD1 (5 bases). Trimming shortened V by 5 bases and J by 6 bases, and 14 bases separated the two germline ends. The CDR3 is 13 amino acids. The V gene's germline CDR1 is MNHEY and CDR2 SVGAGI. CDR3 amino acids: CASSAGLLGEQYF. The CDR3 DNA sequence: TGTGCCAGCAGTGCAGGGTTGTTAGGCGAGCAGTACTTC.

The chain has TRBV13 and TRBJ1-1, with D unresolved. Per the germline V gene, CDR1 is PRHDT and CDR2 is FYEKMQ (reference sequence). V was cut by 1 base and J by 7 bases, with 7 bases left in between. The CDR3 is 12 residues long. The CDR3, as DNA: TGTGCCAGCAGCTTAGTGGTAGGTGAAGCTTTCTTT. It specifies CASSLVVGEAFF.

The rearrangement links TRBV4-3 to TRBJ2-6, with D maybe TRBD2 (5 bases). The germline V gene has CDR1 LGHNA and CDR2 YSLEER. This CDR3 is built from 19 residues. Between the trimmed V and J ends, which lost 1 base and 0 bases, there was a span of 16 bases. CDR3 region: CASSQVGSHDNSGANVLTF. The CDR3 bases are TGCGCCAGCAGCCAAGTTGGGAGCCACGATAACTCTGGGGCCAACGTCCTGACTTTC.

The chain combines TRBV5-1 with TRBJ2-7; D may be TRBD2 (5 bases). The V and J ends lost 0 bases and 3 bases respectively, with 13 bases between them. This CDR3 has 15 amino acids. Germline V lookup: CDR1 SGHRS, CDR2 YFSETQ. The CDR3 region is CASSLEWSGGYEQYF. The CDR3 coding sequence is TGCGCCAGCAGCTTGGAATGGAGCGGAGGCTACGAGCAGTACTTC.

This clonotype was seen ten or more times. This chain uses TRBV9 with TRBJ2-7, with TRBD1 identical over 7 bases. The CDR3 is 14 residues long. J lost 2 bases, V lost 0 bases, and 2 bases had no gene match. Germline lookup yields CDR1 SGDLS and CDR2 YYNGEE. DNA of the CDR3: TGTGCCAGCAGCGTAGGGGGACAGACCTACGAGCAGTACTTC. This sequence encodes CASSVGGQTYEQYF.

The J gene is TRBJ2-1, the V gene TRBV5-6; maybe TRBD1 (6 bases). This CDR3 has 14 amino acids. The V end was cut by 2 bases, the J end by 10 bases, with 16 bases between. Germline CDR1 and CDR2: SGHDT and YYEEEE. In DNA, the CDR3 is TGTGCCAGCAGCTTTCAGGGGCTCAAGGGAGAGCAGTTCTTC. Amino acids: CASSFQGLKGEQFF. The full variable domain, in which reference TRBV5-6 and TRBJ2-1 provide the parts outside the CDR3, is DAGVTQSPTHLIKTRGQQVTLRCSPKSGHDTVSWYQQALGQGPQFIFQYYEEEERQRGNFPDRFSGHQFPNYSSELNVNALLLGDSALYLCASSFQGLKGEQFFGPGTRLTVL.

V usage is TRBV7-2 and J usage is TRBJ2-1; 13 bases agree with TRBD2. With V trimmed by 2 bases and J by 5 bases, 6 bases remained unmatched. Per germline, CDR1 SGHTA and CDR2 FQGNSA. The CDR3 sequence is 17 residues long. CDR3 sequence (DNA): TGTGCCAGCAGCTTAATGACTAGCGGGGGGCCTAACAATGAGCAGTTCTTC. It is translated as CASSLMTSGGPNNEQFF. The full variable domain, with the rest looked up from reference TRBV7-2 and TRBJ2-1, is GAGVSQSPSNKVTEKGKDVELRCDPISGHTALYWYRQSLGQGLEFLIYFQGNSAPDKSGLPSDRFSAERTGGSVSTLTIQRTQQEDSAVYLCASSLMTSGGPNNEQFFGPGTRLTVL.

The V call is TRBV5-1, the J call TRBJ2-1; no reliable D call. V was clipped by 2 bases and J by 13 bases, with 10 bases between them. The CDR3 consists of 11 residues. Germline CDR1 and CDR2: SGHRS and YFSETQ. In nucleotides, the CDR3 is TGCGCCAGCAGCTTCGCGGAGACCCAGTTCTTC. Protein: CASSFAETQFF. Looking up the rest from reference TRBV5-1 and TRBJ2-1 gives the full variable domain: KAGVTQTPRYLIKTRGQQVTLSCSPISGHRSVSWYQQTPGQGLQFLFEYFSETQRNKGNFPGRFSGRQFSNSRSEMNVSTLELGDSALYLCASSFAETQFFGPGTRLTVL.

This clonotype has a count of ten or more. This sequence joins TRBV28 and TRBJ1-2, with TRBD1 matching 11 bases. Trimming removed 5 bases from V and 6 bases from J; junction bases left unmatched: 5. Germline CDR1 is MDHEN and CDR2 is SYDVKM. The CDR3 has 14 amino acids. DNA of the CDR3: TGTGCCAGCAGTCCACCGGGACAGGGGGATGGCTACACCTTC. It yields the protein CASSPPGQGDGYTF.

For the CDR3, the DNA is TGTGCCAGCTCACCAAACAGGGAGGGTGAGCAGTTCTTC. This translates into CASSPNREGEQFF. The V gene is TRBV18, the J gene TRBJ2-1; D might be TRBD2 (7 bases). V was cut by 2 bases and J by 9 bases, with 11 bases left in between. The germline CDR1 and CDR2 sequences are KGHSH and LQKENI. The CDR3 is 13 residues long. The whole variable domain, remainder taken from reference TRBV18 and TRBJ2-1, is NAGVMQNPRHLVRRRGQEARLRCSPMKGHSHVYWYRQLPEEGLKFMVYLQKENIIDESGMPKERFSAEFPKEGPSILRIQQVVRGDSAAYFCASSPNREGEQFFGPGTRLTVL.

This clonotype has more than one count but fewer than ten. This chain connects TRBV10-3 to TRBJ2-7, with 7 bases aligning to TRBD1. CDR3 size: 14 residues. V dropped 3 bases and J dropped 2; count of bases not matched to a gene: 4. CDR1 ENHRY and CDR2 SYGVKD come from the germline V gene. This CDR3 is CAISDKTGTYEQYF. CDR3 nucleotides: TGTGCCATCAGTGATAAGACAGGGACCTACGAGCAGTACTTC.

This chain joins TRBV27 and TRBJ1-2; D not certain. V lost 2 bases and J 6 bases, leaving 16 bases between the germline ends. CDR3 length equals 15 residues. The V gene's germline CDR1 is MNHEY and CDR2 SMNVEV (reference sequence). The CDR3 loop reads CASSLRRQAYHGYTF. The CDR3 DNA reads TGTGCCAGCAGTTTACGGAGACAAGCTTATCATGGCTACACCTTC.

The chain uses TRBV6-5 and TRBJ2-1; 8 nucleotides match TRBD2. The CDR3 extends over 15 amino acids. Per germline, CDR1 MNHEY and CDR2 SVGAGI. After removal of 2 bases from V and 4 bases from J, the junction contained 4 bases not matched to a gene. CDR3 in amino acids: CASSYDGGGYNEQFF. Here the CDR3 DNA reads TGTGCCAGCAGTTACGACGGCGGGGGGTACAATGAGCAGTTCTTC.

This chain links TRBV9 with TRBJ2-1, with 8 bases lining up with TRBD1. The CDR3 runs 13 residues. Per germline, CDR1 SGDLS and CDR2 YYNGEE. Trimming cost V 4 bases and J 9 bases; bases outside gene matches: 6. CDR3 in amino acids: CASSLQGAGEQFF. The CDR3 nucleotides read TGTGCCAGCAGCCTCCAGGGGGCGGGTGAGCAGTTCTTC.

In the case of this clonotype: An end of the junction differs from the germline gene, which may be a read error. This chain connects TRBV5-1 to TRBJ2-3; the D gene could be TRBD1 or TRBD2 (6 bases each). The CDR3 has 15 amino acids. The V gene's germline CDR1 is SGHRS and CDR2 YFSETQ. CDR3 sequence reads: CANSLGGRRPDTQYF. The CDR3 DNA follows: TGCGCCAACAGCTTGGGGGGCAGGAGACCAGATACGCAGTATTTT.

The CDR3 protein is CASSQDRAWVSDGYTF. For the CDR3, the DNA is TGTGCCAGCAGCCAAGATAGGGCATGGGTCTCGGATGGCTACACCTTC. The rearrangement uses TRBV14 and TRBJ1-2; D not certain. The CDR3 totals 16 residues. Germline CDR1 and CDR2: SGHDN and FVKESK. V was cut by 0 bases and J by 6 bases, with 17 bases left in between.

This clonotype was picked up a small number of times. The V and J genes are TRBV12-3 or TRBV12-4 and TRBJ2-5, with D unresolved. The V and J ends lost 6 bases and 4 bases respectively, with 9 bases between them. The CDR3 covers 12 residues. CDR3 region: CASRYPGETQYF. The DNA of the CDR3 is TGTGCCAGCAGGTACCCGGGAGAGACCCAGTACTTC.

This clonotype was detected ten times or more. The rearrangement uses TRBV12-3 or TRBV12-4 and TRBJ2-5; D is tentatively TRBD1 or TRBD2 (5 bases each). The ends were cut back, 3 bases at V and 5 bases at J, with 10 bases in the middle. This CDR3 is 13 amino acids long. CDR3 nucleotide sequence: TGTGCCAGCAGTTTTGGGGGTGGCGAGACCCAGTACTTC. Its translation is CASSFGGGETQYF.

V gene TRBV21-1 combines with J gene TRBJ2-3; TRBD1, as called in the table, went unchecked against the DNA. TRBV21-1 represents a pseudogene. This CDR3 has 18 residues. CDR3 DNA: TGTGCCAGCAGCAGTTTCCTACCCAAGGGGGCTCCTACAGATACGCAGTATTTT. Translation: CASSSFLPKGAPTDTQYF.